This T cell receptor (beta chain) came from a study of blood T cell repertoires in COVID-19. Study details: Donors in the United States, Italy and Spain gave samples during acute or convalescent COVID-19. Sources were T cells, B-cell-depleted T cells, or PBMCs; the material itself was cDNA or gDNA.

As handled by the study authors: From reference gene primer amplification, estimates of nucleated cell counts were derived. Profiled with immunoSEQ multiplex PCR; TCRdb holds only in-frame clones, not every one. For V, J and clone size, that table is used; D and trimming come from the DNA. The sample yields some 170,000 clones, 70% to 80% seen once. The CDR3 totals 13 residues. CDR1 and CDR2 (germline): SEHNR, FQNEAQ (reference sequence). The V end was cut by 1 base, the J end by 10 bases, with 8 bases between. Material for sequencing was peripheral blood. The clonotype comes from a woman between 45 and 65 years old with active or convalescent COVID-19. The chain carries TRBV7-9 and TRBJ1-6; no definite D call. Written as DNA, the CDR3 is TGTGCCAGCAGCTTAGAAACGGGGTCACCCCTCCACTTT. Amino acid sequence: CASSLETGSPLHF.